What follows are 20 T cell receptor beta chains derived from one specimen sequenced in a study of cytomegalovirus exposure and HLA in healthy donors. Assay used: immunoSEQ multiplex PCR; TCRdb lists only in-frame clones, some missing. The sample yields 150,000 to 200,000 clones, roughly 81% seen once. The sequenced sample consisted of PBMCs. The origin of the receptors is a woman in her 30s in good health and CMV-seronegative.

On this clone: At the DNA level, this CDR3 is encoded by other sequences in the same sample as well. The V and J genes are TRBV19 and TRBJ1-4, with 7 positions matching TRBD1. V trimming: 3 bases; J trimming: 0 bases; junction bases outside the gene matches: 1. This CDR3 contains 15 residues. The germline gives CDR1 LNHDA, CDR2 SQIVND (reference sequence). The CDR3 DNA reads as TGTGCCAGTAGTATGGGGACAGCAACTAATGAAAAACTGTTTTTT. Translated: CASSMGTATNEKLFF. The full variable domain, completed using reference TRBV19 and TRBJ1-4, is DGGITQSPKYLFRKEGQNVTLSCEQNLNHDAMYWYRQDPGQGLRLIYYSQIVNDFQKGDIAEGYSVSREKKESFPLTVTSAQKNPTAFYLCASSMGTATNEKLFFGSGTQLSVL.

The chain uses TRBV25-1 and TRBJ2-1, with 11 bases matching TRBD2. V lost 2 bases to trimming and J lost 9 bases; unmatched junction nucleotides: 9. CDR3 size: 16 residues. Germline assignment: CDR1 MGHDK and CDR2 SYGVNS. The chain's CDR3 is CASSESLLAGVGEQFF. CDR3 DNA sequence: TGTGCCAGCAGTGAAAGTTTACTAGCGGGAGTTGGTGAGCAGTTCTTC.

The chain carries TRBV7-2 and TRBJ1-3; D ambiguous. This CDR3 region has 17 residues. V lost 1 base, J lost 4 bases, and 17 bases lay in between. Germline V gene data show CDR1 as SGHTA and CDR2 as FQGNSA. In nucleotides, the CDR3 is TGTGCCAGCAGCTTAGGGGCAAGCATATGGATCGGAAACACCATATATTTT. This codes for CASSLGASIWIGNTIYF.

The rearrangement links TRBV21-1 to TRBJ1-6. TRBV21-1 constitutes a pseudogene. The CDR3 contains 22 residues. CDR3 sequence reads: CASSETHGARDGPISVNSPLHF. The CDR3 coding sequence is TGTGCCAGCAGCGAGACGCACGGAGCGCGGGATGGGCCAATATCAGTCAATTCACCCCTCCACTTT.

This rearrangement joins TRBV6-1 to TRBJ2-7; no reliable D call. This CDR3 contains 11 residues. Trimming left V 2 bases short and J 8 bases short, with 7 bases between. Germline V lookup: CDR1 MNHNS, CDR2 SASEGT. CDR3 sequence (DNA): TGTGCCAGCAGTGAAAGTGGCCAGCAGTACTTC. This codes for CASSESGQQYF.

J is TRBJ2-7 and V is TRBV19, with 9 bases aligning to TRBD1. The CDR3 is 15 amino acids. V dropped 0 bases and J dropped 5; count of bases not matched to a gene: 5. The germline CDR1 and CDR2 sequences are LNHDA and SQIVND (reference sequence). The CDR3 loop is CASSIDGQGRNEQYF. DNA of the CDR3: TGTGCCAGTAGTATAGATGGACAGGGGAGAAACGAGCAGTACTTC.

J is TRBJ1-1 and V is TRBV6-1; 10 nucleotides align to TRBD1. The CDR3 has 14 amino acids. Trimming at V came to 4 bases and at J to 6 bases, leaving 5 bases not matched to a gene. Germline values: CDR1 MNHNS, CDR2 SASEGT. CDR3 DNA sequence: TGTGCCAGCAGTGGGACAGGGGGAATGGCTGAAGCTTTCTTT. Its protein is CASSGTGGMAEAFF.

The chain joins TRBV2 to TRBJ1-4; 8 bases are a match to TRBD1. Germline CDR1 reads SNHLY; CDR2 reads FYNNEI. This CDR3 is 14 amino acids long. V shed 6 bases, J shed 5 bases, and the junction held 5 bases outside the gene matches. The CDR3 nucleotides read TGTGCCAGCAGGCGACAGGGGATAAATGAAAAACTGTTTTTT. This gives the protein CASRRQGINEKLFF.

This chain links TRBV5-1 with TRBJ2-5, with 7 bases that match TRBD1. The CDR3 consists of 16 residues. The V segment lost 4 bases and the J segment 6 bases; nucleotides outside the gene matches: 15. The V gene's germline CDR1 is SGHRS and CDR2 YFSETQ. In nucleotides, the CDR3 is TGCGCCAGCAGCCCGGTCGGGACAGAGCTTCGAAAGACCCAGTACTTC. This encodes CASSPVGTELRKTQYF.

V and J are TRBV2 and TRBJ2-1; 11 nucleotides align to TRBD2. Germline V gives CDR1 SNHLY, CDR2 FYNNEI. This CDR3 region has 15 residues. With 9 bases clipped from V and 4 bases from J, the junction kept 8 bases outside the gene matches. In DNA form, the CDR3 reads TGTGCCAGTGAACCTAGCGGGGGGACTTACAATGAGCAGTTCTTC. Its translation: CASEPSGGTYNEQFF.

The chain employs TRBV6-5 and TRBJ1-1; D gene uncertain. CDR3 size: 13 residues. The germline V gene has CDR1 MNHEY and CDR2 SVGAGI. The V end was cut by 6 bases, the J end by 8 bases, with 16 bases between. The CDR3 coding sequence is TGTGCCAGCAGCTCCCCCCGAGAGGAGGAAGCTTTCTTT. Its protein product is CASSSPREEEAFF.

The chain combines TRBV6-5 with TRBJ2-6; D unclear. V lost 5 bases and J lost 2, with 10 bases in between. CDR1 is MNHEY, CDR2 SVGAGI, per germline. This CDR3 has 15 amino acids. The CDR3 region is CASSAISTGANVLTF. In DNA, the CDR3 is TGTGCCAGCAGTGCCATTTCTACTGGGGCCAACGTCCTGACTTTC.

The rearrangement uses TRBV7-3 and TRBJ2-5; D gene unclear. The CDR3 is 13 amino acids. Germline V gene lookup returns CDR1 SGHTA and CDR2 FQGTGA. V lost 1 base and J lost 5, with 8 bases in between. In DNA, the CDR3 is TGTGCCAGCAGCTTAATATATCGGGAGACCCAGTACTTC. This sequence encodes CASSLIYRETQYF.

The genes are TRBV19 and TRBJ1-4; TRBD1 might be the D (6 bases). Germline CDR1 and CDR2: LNHDA and SQIVND (reference sequence). The V and J ends lost 5 bases and 0 bases respectively, with 10 bases between them. This CDR3 comprises 15 residues. The CDR3 DNA reads as TGTGCCAGTAGTTATTGGACAGCAACTAATGAAAAACTGTTTTTT. This gives the protein CASSYWTATNEKLFF.

This clone showed up just once. This chain links TRBV5-4 with TRBJ2-3; 12 positions match TRBD2. After removal of 0 bases from V and 0 bases from J, the junction contained 2 bases not matched to a gene. Germline assignment: CDR1 SGHNT and CDR2 YYREEE (reference sequence). This CDR3 spans 17 amino acids. As DNA, the CDR3 is TGTGCCAGCAGCTTGGGGGGGACTAGCGGGAGCACAGATACGCAGTATTTT. This gives the protein CASSLGGTSGSTDTQYF.

The CDR3 here is CASSEGYPPTEAFF. CDR3 nucleotides: TGTGCCAGCAGCGAGGGATATCCTCCCACTGAAGCTTTCTTT. The chain has TRBV7-3 and TRBJ1-1; D ambiguous. Germline-derived CDR1 and CDR2 are SGHTA and FQGTGA. The V and J ends lost 5 bases and 4 bases respectively, with 14 bases between them. This CDR3 region has 14 residues.

The sample holds one count of this clone. The chain recombines TRBV2 with TRBJ2-7; 9 bases match TRBD1. The germline gives CDR1 SNHLY, CDR2 FYNNEI. The CDR3 runs to 18 residues. V dropped 2 bases and J dropped 2; count of bases not matched to a gene: 13. CDR3 loop: CASSEYARATGGTYEQYF. In nucleotides, the CDR3 is TGTGCCAGCAGTGAATACGCTAGGGCGACAGGGGGAACCTACGAGCAGTACTTC.

The chain couples TRBV18 to TRBJ2-2; the D gene is possibly TRBD2 (6 bases). Per the germline V gene, CDR1 is KGHSH and CDR2 is LQKENI. V was trimmed by 5 bases and J by 4 bases, leaving 17 bases between them. The CDR3 has 16 residues. For the CDR3, the DNA is TGTGCCAGCTCATCCCTCGGGGAGACTAGCACCGGGGAGCTGTTTTTT. Translation gives CASSSLGETSTGELFF.

The rearrangement joins TRBV27 to TRBJ1-2, with 8 bases lining up with TRBD1. CDR1 and CDR2 (germline): MNHEY, SMNVEV (reference sequence). The trim removed 5 bases at V and 10 bases at J, leaving 6 bases unmatched. The CDR3 spans 12 residues. The CDR3: CASSKTGQVYTF. The CDR3 DNA sequence: TGTGCCAGCAGTAAGACGGGACAGGTCTACACCTTC.

The chain has TRBV9 and TRBJ2-3; TRBD2 matches 7 bases. V shed 9 bases and J 0 bases; nucleotides not matched to a gene: 10. The CDR3 length is 15 residues. CDR1 SGDLS and CDR2 YYNGEE come from the germline V gene. The CDR3 DNA sequence: TGTGCCACCAACCGTGGGGGGGGTAGCACAGATACGCAGTATTTT. It yields the protein CATNRGGGSTDTQYF. Combining the CDR3 with reference TRBV9 and TRBJ2-3 gives the whole variable domain DSGVTQTPKHLITATGQRVTLRCSPRSGDLSVYWYQQSLDQGLQFLIQYYNGEERAKGNILERFSAQQFPDLHSELNLSSLELGDSALYFCATNRGGGSTDTQYFGPGTRLTVL.